Reported below is one T cell receptor (beta chain). Its cognate antigen is unknown. The time point was: week 11, during vaccination. Every vaccine dose comprised 300 ug of mutant IDH1 20-mer peptide plus topical imiquimod. The donors' diagnosis was new WHO grade 3 or 4 astrocytoma that was IDH1-mutant and ATRX-lost. The data stem from a study of a mutant IDH1 vaccine in newly diagnosed glioma. The wider study: Once 4-6 weeks had passed after radiotherapy alone, vaccination started, or it started with temozolomide cycles.

Data came from immunoSEQ multiplex PCR; TCRdb stores just in-frame clones and leaves some out. The sample lists 50,000 to 65,000 clones, 84% seen once, with approximately 9.5% in the top ten. General study findings and limits: Seemingly, top peripheral T cell clonotype changes bore no relation to pseudoprogression. Across multiple MHC alleles, 93.3% of patients had vaccine-induced responses.

This clonotype was sampled from a woman aged 45 to 65 with glioma. Sequenced here: PBMCs, sampled from a glioma patient whose treatment included an IDH1 peptide vaccine.

The CDR3 is CASTPDRRTEAFF. CDR3 nucleotide sequence: TGCGCCAGCACCCCGGACAGAAGAACTGAAGCTTTCTTT. The V and J genes are TRBV10-2 and TRBJ1-1, with D perhaps TRBD1 (6 bases). CDR1 and CDR2 from the germline V gene are WSHSY and SAAADI. V was pared by 7 bases and J by 5 bases, with 14 bases between. This CDR3 has 13 residues.